The clone carrying this T cell receptor (beta chain) was seen many times. TCRdb recomputed calls from the RACE reads with MiXCR, one row per CDR3 protein. The sample lists 40,000 or so distinct CDR3 sequences; approximately 12% were seen once. These data are taken from a study of human T cells and chemical hapten exposure. Time point here: pre-sensitization, week 0. Treatment denoted: therapeutic diphenylcyclopropenone sensitization with weekly scalp DPC. From whole blood left unfractionated, total RNA was extracted. With 9 bases clipped from V and 5 bases from J, the junction kept 12 bases outside the gene matches. Germline V gene sequence: CDR1 MDHEN, CDR2 SYDVKM. The CDR3 is 15 amino acids.

The source material was whole blood, sampled in connection with sensitization to the hapten diphenylcyclopropenone (DPC). The genes are TRBV28 and TRBJ2-5; 10 bases match TRBD1. The TCR sequence derives from a woman between 35 and 50 years old with alopecia areata. Some clones in this sample may be carry-over from other donors' samples. This CDR3 is CASLASGQGLETQYF. The CDR3 DNA is TGTGCCAGTCTTGCCTCGGGACAGGGGTTGGAGACCCAGTACTTC. Combining the CDR3 with reference TRBV28 and TRBJ2-5 gives the whole variable domain DVKVTQSSRYLVKRTGEKVFLECVQDMDHENMFWYRQDPGLGLRLIYFSYDVKMKEKGDIPEGYSVSREKKERFSLILESASTNQTSMYLCASLASGQGLETQYFGPGTRLLVL.